This T cell receptor (beta chain) appears in the sequencing data of a study of cytomegalovirus exposure and HLA in healthy donors. Using immunoSEQ multiplex PCR, the repertoire was profiled, and TCRdb retains in-frame clones only, with some absent. The repertoire consists of about 260,000 clones, with about 92% occurring once and the leading ten covering 3.1%. The sequence derives from a woman aged 30 to 39 in good health and CMV-seronegative. Material: PBMCs.

CDR3 sequence reads: CASSVTLDTQYF. CDR3 coding DNA: TGTGCCAGCAGCGTCACCCTGGATACGCAGTATTTT. This sequence joins TRBV7-2 and TRBJ2-3; no clear D gene. Trimming stripped 5 bases from V and 6 bases from J, with 9 bases between. The CDR3 is 12 amino acids. Looked up from germline, CDR1 is SGHTA and CDR2 is FQGNSA.